Listed here are 5 T cell receptor beta chains from one sample, sequenced in a study of identical twins. TCRdb fed the 5' RACE reads into MiXCR, producing one record per CDR3 protein. Found here are 350,000 or so distinct CDR3 sequences, approximately 13% of them singletons; the top ten hold approximately 7.5%. In addition, the sample was reused for a study of yellow fever vaccine responses in identical twins.

The specimen sequenced was CD8+ T cells sorted from blood. All receptors derive from a young woman in good health.

The rearrangement uses TRBV7-6 and TRBJ2-1; 7 bases are a match to TRBD1. In germline, CDR1 is SGHVS, CDR2 FNYEAQ. The CDR3 has 15 residues. V was clipped by 4 bases and J by 4 bases; unmatched bases: 7. The chain's CDR3 is CASSSGTARYNEQFF. CDR3 in DNA: TGTGCCAGCAGCTCCGGGACAGCCCGATACAATGAGCAGTTCTTC. Full variable domain (outside the CDR3, taken from reference TRBV7-6 and TRBJ2-1): GAGVSQSPRYKVTKRGQDVALRCDPISGHVSLYWYRQALGQGPEFLTYFNYEAQQDKSGLPNDRFSAERPEGSISTLTIQRTEQRDSAMYRCASSSGTARYNEQFFGPGTRLTVL.

The chain links TRBV5-1 to TRBJ2-7; 12 positions match TRBD2. This CDR3 is 18 amino acids long. Trimming took 6 bases from V and 0 from J; bases not matched to a gene: 13. From germline, CDR1 is SGHRS and CDR2 YFSETQ. This CDR3 reads CASTLGGLAGIRSYEQYF. In DNA, the CDR3 is TGCGCCAGCACCCTAGGGGGACTAGCGGGTATCCGCTCCTACGAGCAGTACTTC.

The table lists this clonotype with a few counts. The chain is built from TRBV7-8 and TRBJ2-7; 9 nucleotides agree with TRBD1. Trimming removed 1 base from V and 7 bases from J; junction bases left unmatched: 8. The CDR3 has 15 residues. Per germline, CDR1 SGHVS and CDR2 FQNEAQ. The CDR3 DNA sequence: TGTGCCAGCAGCTTAGGAGGGACAGGGCCGCAAGAGCAGTACGTC. Residues: CASSLGGTGPQEQYV.

This clonotype was detected only a few times. The chain has TRBV29-1 and TRBJ2-2; 9 nucleotides match TRBD1. Germline V gives CDR1 SQVTM, CDR2 ANQGSEA. The CDR3 has 15 amino acids. CDR3 protein: CSATTGTGLGGELFF. DNA for the CDR3: TGCAGTGCTACCACTGGGACAGGGCTTGGCGGGGAGCTGTTTTTT.

This clonotype was counted only a few times. The V gene is TRBV28, the J gene TRBJ2-3, with TRBD2 matching over 8 bases. Germline CDR1 is MDHEN and CDR2 is SYDVKM. Trimming at V came to 1 base and at J to 6 bases, leaving 6 bases not matched to a gene. There are 15 residues in the CDR3. This chain's CDR3 is CASSLFRGGGDTQYF. The CDR3 bases are TGTGCCAGCAGTTTATTCCGGGGGGGAGGGGATACGCAGTATTTT.